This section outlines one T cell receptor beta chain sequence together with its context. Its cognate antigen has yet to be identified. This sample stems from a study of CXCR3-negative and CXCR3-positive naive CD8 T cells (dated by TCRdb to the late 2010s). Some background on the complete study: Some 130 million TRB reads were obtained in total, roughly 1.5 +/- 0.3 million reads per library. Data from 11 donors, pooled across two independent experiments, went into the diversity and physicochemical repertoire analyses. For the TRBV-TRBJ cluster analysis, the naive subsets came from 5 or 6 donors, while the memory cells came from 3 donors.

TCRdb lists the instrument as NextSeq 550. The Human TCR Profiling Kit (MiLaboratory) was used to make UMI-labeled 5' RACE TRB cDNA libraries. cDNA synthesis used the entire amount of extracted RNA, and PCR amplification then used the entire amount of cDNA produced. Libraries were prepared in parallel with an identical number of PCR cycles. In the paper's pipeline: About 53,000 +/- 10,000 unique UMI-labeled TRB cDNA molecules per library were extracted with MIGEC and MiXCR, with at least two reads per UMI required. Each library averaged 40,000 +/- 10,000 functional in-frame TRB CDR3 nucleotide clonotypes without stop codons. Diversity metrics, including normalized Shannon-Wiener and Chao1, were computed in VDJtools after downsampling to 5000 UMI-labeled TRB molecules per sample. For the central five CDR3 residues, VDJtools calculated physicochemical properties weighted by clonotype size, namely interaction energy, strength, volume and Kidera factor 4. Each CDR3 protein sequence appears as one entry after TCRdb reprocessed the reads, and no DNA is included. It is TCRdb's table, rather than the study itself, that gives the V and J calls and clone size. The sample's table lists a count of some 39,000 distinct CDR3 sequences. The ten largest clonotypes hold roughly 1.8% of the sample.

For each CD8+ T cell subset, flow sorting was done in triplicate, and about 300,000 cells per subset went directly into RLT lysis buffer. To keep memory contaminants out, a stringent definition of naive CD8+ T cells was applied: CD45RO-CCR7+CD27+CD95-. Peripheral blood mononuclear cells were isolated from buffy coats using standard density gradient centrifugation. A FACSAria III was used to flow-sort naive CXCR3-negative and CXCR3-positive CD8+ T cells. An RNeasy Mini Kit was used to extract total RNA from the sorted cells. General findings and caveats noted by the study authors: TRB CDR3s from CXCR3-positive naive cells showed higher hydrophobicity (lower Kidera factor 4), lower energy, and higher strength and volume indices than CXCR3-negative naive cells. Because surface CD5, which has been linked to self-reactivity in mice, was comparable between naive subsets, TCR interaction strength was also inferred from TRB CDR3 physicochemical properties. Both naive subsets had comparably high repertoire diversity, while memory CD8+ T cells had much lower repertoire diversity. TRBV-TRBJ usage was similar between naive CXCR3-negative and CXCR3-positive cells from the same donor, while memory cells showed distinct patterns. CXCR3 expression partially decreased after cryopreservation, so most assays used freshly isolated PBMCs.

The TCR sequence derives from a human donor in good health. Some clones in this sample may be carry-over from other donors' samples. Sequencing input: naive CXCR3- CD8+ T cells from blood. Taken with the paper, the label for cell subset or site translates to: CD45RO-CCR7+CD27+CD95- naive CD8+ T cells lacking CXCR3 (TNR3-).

CDR3 region: CASSFPQNTGELFF. This chain joins TRBV7-9 to TRBJ2-2; TCRdb proposes TRBD1, but this gene call is untestable without DNA. The germline V gene (reference sequence) gives CDR1 as SEHNR and CDR2 as FQNEAQ. The CDR3 sequence holds 14 residues, the cysteine and phenylalanine included. Only the protein is available. The entire variable domain, with the stretches around the CDR3 drawn from the reference TRBV7-9 and TRBJ2-2 proteins, is DTGVSQNPRHKITKRGQNVTFRCDPISEHNRLYWYRQTLGQGPEFLTYFQNEAQLEKSRLLSDRFSAERPKGSFSTLEIQRTEQGDSAMYLCASSFPQNTGELFFGEGSRLTVL.